The present T cell receptor beta chain was sequenced within a study of T-cell reconstitution after alpha-beta-depleted transplantation in children. Broader study findings: Certain patients had high TCRbeta diversity at day 60, and it came from recipient T cells and thymic progenitors that survived.

This clonotype was detected only a few times. Its antigen is not known. Molecular barcoding with unique molecular identifiers was used for the TCRbeta library. TCRdb fed the PCR reads into MiXCR, producing one record per CDR3 protein. The sample consists of about 870,000 distinct CDR3 sequences, about 16% of them appearing once. The material sequenced was PBMCs, mostly from graft donor cells, taken 360 days after TCRalphabeta/CD19-depleted stem cell transplant. The clonotype comes from a male patient between 5 and 17 years old who had a stem cell transplant for acute lymphoblastic leukemia, so the T cells may come from the graft donor.

The CDR3 is CATSRDSDRSYEQYF. The CDR3 coding sequence is TGTGCCACCAGCAGAGATTCGGACAGGTCCTACGAGCAGTACTTC. The rearrangement uses TRBV15 and TRBJ2-7, with TRBD1 matching over 7 bases. The V and J ends lost 0 bases and 1 base, in that order; junction bases with no gene match: 3. Per germline, CDR1 LNHNV and CDR2 YYDKDF (reference sequence). This CDR3 is built from 15 residues.